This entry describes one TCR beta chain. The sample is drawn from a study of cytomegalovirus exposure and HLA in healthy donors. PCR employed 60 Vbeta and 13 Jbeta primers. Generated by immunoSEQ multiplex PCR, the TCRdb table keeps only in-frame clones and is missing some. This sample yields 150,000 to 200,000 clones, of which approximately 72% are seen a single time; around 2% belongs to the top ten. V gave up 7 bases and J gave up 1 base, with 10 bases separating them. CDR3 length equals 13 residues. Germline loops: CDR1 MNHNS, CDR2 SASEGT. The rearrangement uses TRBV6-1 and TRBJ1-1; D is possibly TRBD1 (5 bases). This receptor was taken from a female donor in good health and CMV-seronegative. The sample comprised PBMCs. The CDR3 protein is CASNPTGNTEAFF. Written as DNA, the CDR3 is TGTGCCAGCAACCCCACAGGGAACACTGAAGCTTTCTTT.